The rows below give T cell receptor beta chains drawn from one sample of a study of T cells expressing NK-cell markers. No DNA is given; TCRdb re-called the 5' RACE reads and lists each CDR3 protein once. This sample's clone table lists 300,000 to 500,000 distinct CDR3 sequences. Input material: blood T cells: a sorted CD56 or NKG2C T cell subset, CD4+ or CD8+ T cells, or bulk PBMC T cells (not recorded which). The receptors shown here come from a woman between 45 and 65 years old in good health. Each CDR3 is given with its conserved first and last residue. Fields, in order: V gene, J gene, CDR3 protein.

v_call: TRBV12-3/TRBV12-4
j_call: TRBJ1-2
cdr3_aa: CASNNPGISNYGYTF

v_call: TRBV4-1
j_call: TRBJ2-3
cdr3_aa: CASSQGPSGRDTDTQYF

v_call: TRBV6-4
j_call: TRBJ2-2
cdr3_aa: CASSDLLYTGELFF

v_call: TRBV15
j_call: TRBJ2-1
cdr3_aa: CALSNQLAGYYNEQFF

v_call: TRBV12-3/TRBV12-4
j_call: TRBJ2-1
cdr3_aa: CASRDQSSYNEQFF

v_call: TRBV15
j_call: TRBJ2-5
cdr3_aa: CATSRDSYQETQYF

v_call: TRBV12-3/TRBV12-4
j_call: TRBJ2-1
cdr3_aa: CASSPPQGGYNEQFF

v_call: TRBV6-2/TRBV6-3
j_call: TRBJ1-1
cdr3_aa: CASSPLGTGEAFF

v_call: TRBV5-6
j_call: TRBJ2-1
cdr3_aa: CASSQTSGRAYEQFF

v_call: TRBV11-2
j_call: TRBJ2-3
cdr3_aa: CASSLFSGAIDTQYF

v_call: TRBV10-3
j_call: TRBJ1-3
cdr3_aa: CAISARTAFNSDSGNTIYF

v_call: TRBV20-1
j_call: TRBJ2-1
cdr3_aa: CSATRTTSGRADEQFF

v_call: TRBV6-5
j_call: TRBJ2-7
cdr3_aa: CASSQGGDRDEQYF

v_call: TRBV7-7
j_call: TRBJ2-1
cdr3_aa: CASSLTSAPSGSYNEQFF

v_call: TRBV5-6
j_call: TRBJ1-4
cdr3_aa: CASSPGTVNEKLFF

v_call: TRBV5-5
j_call: TRBJ2-1
cdr3_aa: CASSLGRLAGAYSYNEQFF

v_call: TRBV5-1
j_call: TRBJ1-2
cdr3_aa: CASSLQPGQNYGYTF

v_call: TRBV5-1
j_call: TRBJ1-2
cdr3_aa: CASSSDQGRGYTF

v_call: TRBV19
j_call: TRBJ1-1
cdr3_aa: CASSPSYSFRDTEAFF

v_call: TRBV12-3/TRBV12-4
j_call: TRBJ2-2
cdr3_aa: CASTPGLPNTGELFF

v_call: TRBV12-3/TRBV12-4
j_call: TRBJ1-2
cdr3_aa: CASSARGGSYGYTF

v_call: TRBV3-1
j_call: TRBJ2-1
cdr3_aa: CASSQEVSASNEQFF

v_call: TRBV5-1
j_call: TRBJ2-1
cdr3_aa: CASSLSGNSYNEQFF

v_call: TRBV25-1
j_call: TRBJ2-3
cdr3_aa: CASSITSGRGINTQYF

v_call: TRBV21-1
j_call: TRBJ2-1
cdr3_aa: CASSSRGGDRILNEQFF

v_call: TRBV12-3/TRBV12-4
j_call: TRBJ1-2
cdr3_aa: CATRDDQRYGYTF

v_call: TRBV5-4
j_call: TRBJ1-5
cdr3_aa: CASSLDGGAQPQHF

v_call: TRBV24-1
j_call: TRBJ2-1
cdr3_aa: CATSDRTSGQYNEQFF

v_call: TRBV5-1
j_call: TRBJ1-5
cdr3_aa: CASSLFPDDQPQHF

v_call: TRBV27
j_call: TRBJ1-1
cdr3_aa: CASSVRVGNTEAFF

v_call: TRBV5-5
j_call: TRBJ2-1
cdr3_aa: CASSWGGGAYNEQFF

v_call: TRBV5-1
j_call: TRBJ2-7
cdr3_aa: CASSPTRERGEQYF